The 18 T cell receptor beta chains reported below all come from one sample, sequenced in a study of blood T cell repertoires in COVID-19. Sequencing used immunoSEQ multiplex PCR; TCRdb keeps in-frame clones, though not all of them. The table lists about 130,000 clones, about nine tenths of them singletons. Sequencing was performed on peripheral blood. These TCRs come from a woman in her sixties or seventies with COVID-19, enrolled during active disease.

V and J are TRBV7-2 and TRBJ2-5, with TRBD2 matching over 8 bases. Germline V CDR1 and CDR2: SGHTA, FQGNSA. V was clipped by 2 bases and J by 1 base; unmatched bases: 9. The CDR3 covers 17 residues. CDR3 protein: CASSLPGGELTQETQYF. The DNA of the CDR3 is TGTGCCAGCAGCTTACCCGGGGGGGAATTAACCCAAGAGACCCAGTACTTC.

CDR3 in amino acids: CASSLDLAGGLGTQYF. For the CDR3, the DNA is TGTGCCAGCAGCTTGGATCTAGCGGGGGGGCTTGGGACCCAGTACTTC. The V gene is TRBV5-4, the J gene TRBJ2-5; 12 bases are a match to TRBD2. V dropped 0 bases and J dropped 7; count of bases not matched to a gene: 7. The CDR3 runs to 16 residues. CDR1 is SGHNT, CDR2 YYREEE, per germline (reference sequence).

The V and J genes are TRBV2 and TRBJ1-5; TRBD1 matches at 8 bases. The CDR3 covers 16 residues. V trimming: 6 bases; J trimming: 3 bases; junction bases outside the gene matches: 10. Germline V CDR1 and CDR2: SNHLY, FYNNEI. CDR3 region: CASRGRGRSNNQPQHF. In DNA form, the CDR3 reads TGTGCCAGCAGGGGCAGGGGGCGCAGTAACAATCAGCCCCAGCATTTT.

The chain links TRBV9 to TRBJ2-7; D is perhaps TRBD1 (6 bases). V lost 5 bases and J 5 bases, leaving 14 bases between the germline ends. This CDR3 spans 13 amino acids. The germline CDR1 and CDR2 sequences are SGDLS and YYNGEE. CDR3 DNA sequence: TGTGCCAGCAGTATAGGGGGAAGTGACGAGCAGTACTTC. This gives the protein CASSIGGSDEQYF.

The chain has TRBV6-6 and TRBJ1-6; no clear D gene. CDR1 is MNHNY and CDR2 is SVGAGI in the germline V gene (reference sequence). The CDR3 loop spans 14 amino acids. The germline V and J ends were trimmed by 6 bases and 7 bases, with 13 bases remaining between them. The CDR3 coding sequence is TGTGCCAGCAGCCTTCGGCCGGGAAATTCACCCCTCCACTTT. Its protein is CASSLRPGNSPLHF.

V usage is TRBV14 and J usage is TRBJ1-1; tentatively, D is TRBD1 (5 bases). Trimming left V 0 bases short and J 1 base short, with 9 bases between. CDR1 is SGHDN, CDR2 FVKESK, per germline. The CDR3 is 15 amino acids. This CDR3 reads CASSQDKGSNTEAFF. CDR3 coding DNA: TGTGCCAGCAGCCAAGACAAGGGGTCGAACACTGAAGCTTTCTTT.

This chain links TRBV19 with TRBJ1-2, with 10 bases aligning to TRBD1. Germline V CDR1 and CDR2: LNHDA, SQIVND (reference sequence). This CDR3 comprises 14 residues. J lost 5 bases, V lost 5 bases, and 5 bases had no gene match. Written as DNA, the CDR3 is TGTGCCAGTAGTTTGGCGGGACAGGGGTATGGCTACACCTTC. Translation gives CASSLAGQGYGYTF. Complete variable domain (other parts from reference TRBV19 and TRBJ1-2): DGGITQSPKYLFRKEGQNVTLSCEQNLNHDAMYWYRQDPGQGLRLIYYSQIVNDFQKGDIAEGYSVSREKKESFPLTVTSAQKNPTAFYLCASSLAGQGYGYTFGSGTRLTVV.

Comments on this clone: One junction end disagrees with the germline gene, perhaps due to a read error. The gene calls are TRBV7-7 and TRBJ2-2; perhaps TRBD1 as D (7 bases). The CDR3 contains 14 residues. The germline CDR1 and CDR2 sequences are SSHAT and FNYEAQ (reference sequence). CDR3 DNA sequence: TGTGCTAGCAGCCTGCGGGGACAGACCGGGGAGCTGTTTTTT. Protein: CASSLRGQTGELFF.

The V call is TRBV4-1, the J call TRBJ2-3; 7 nucleotides align to TRBD2. The germline CDR1 and CDR2 sequences are MGHRA and YSYEKL. The CDR3 extends over 16 amino acids. Trimming removed 1 base from V and 5 bases from J; junction bases left unmatched: 9. The CDR3 coding sequence is TGCGCCAGCAGCCAAGGTACAAAGCGGGGACGAGATACGCAGTATTTT. Its translation: CASSQGTKRGRDTQYF.

This chain joins TRBV6-2 or TRBV6-3 and TRBJ2-7; 9 bases match TRBD1. This CDR3 contains 16 residues. With 4 bases clipped from V and 2 bases from J, the junction kept 9 bases outside the gene matches. Germline V gene lookup returns CDR1 MNHEY and CDR2 SVGEGT. CDR3 in DNA: TGTGCCAGCAGTTTGAATCCGGGACAGGGCACCTACGAGCAGTACTTC. Amino acid sequence: CASSLNPGQGTYEQYF.

This clone was recorded only once. This chain links TRBV5-6 with TRBJ2-1, with 9 bases fitting TRBD1. J gave up 6 bases and V 0 bases, and 4 bases lay outside the gene matches. The germline V gene has CDR1 SGHDT and CDR2 YYEEEE. The CDR3 has 15 amino acids. The CDR3 sequence: CASSLGDRASNEQFF. CDR3 in DNA: TGTGCCAGCAGCTTGGGGGACAGGGCTAGCAATGAGCAGTTCTTC. Full variable domain (remainder filled in from reference TRBV5-6 and TRBJ2-1): DAGVTQSPTHLIKTRGQQVTLRCSPKSGHDTVSWYQQALGQGPQFIFQYYEEEERQRGNFPDRFSGHQFPNYSSELNVNALLLGDSALYLCASSLGDRASNEQFFGPGTRLTVL.

The rearrangement uses TRBV5-1 and TRBJ2-5; 7 nucleotides line up with TRBD2. CDR1 is SGHRS and CDR2 is YFSETQ in the germline V gene. CDR3 size: 14 residues. The V gene end was trimmed by 3 bases and the J gene end by 1 base; junction bases not matched to a gene: 3. CDR3 in amino acids: CASSSGRAQETQYF. The CDR3 bases are TGCGCCAGCAGCTCTGGGAGGGCCCAAGAGACCCAGTACTTC.

The chain is built from TRBV6-1 and TRBJ2-3; no firm D call. Looked up from germline, CDR1 is MNHNS and CDR2 is SASEGT. The CDR3 sequence is 16 residues long. The ends were cut back, 3 bases at V and 4 bases at J, with 17 bases in the middle. The chain's CDR3 is CASSDPFRVGSDTQYF. Written as DNA, the CDR3 is TGTGCCAGCAGTGACCCCTTCCGGGTAGGTTCAGATACGCAGTATTTT.

The chain carries TRBV6-2 or TRBV6-3 and TRBJ1-1; 7 bases match TRBD1. CDR1 and CDR2 (germline): MNHEY, SVGEGT. The V and J ends lost 5 bases and 4 bases, in that order; junction bases with no gene match: 13. The CDR3 runs to 16 residues. The chain's CDR3 is CASSPRTGSLGTEAFF. As DNA, the CDR3 is TGTGCCAGCAGTCCCAGGACAGGCTCCTTGGGCACTGAAGCTTTCTTT.

This sequence joins TRBV19 and TRBJ2-1; TRBD2 matches at 13 bases. Trimming took 0 bases from V and 5 from J; bases not matched to a gene: 4. CDR3 length equals 17 residues. Germline CDR1 is LNHDA and CDR2 is SQIVND (reference sequence). The CDR3 bases are TGTGCCAGTAGTATAGATACAACTAGCGGGGGGGACAATGAGCAGTTCTTC. This encodes CASSIDTTSGGDNEQFF. Drawing the rest from reference TRBV19 and TRBJ2-1, the complete variable domain is DGGITQSPKYLFRKEGQNVTLSCEQNLNHDAMYWYRQDPGQGLRLIYYSQIVNDFQKGDIAEGYSVSREKKESFPLTVTSAQKNPTAFYLCASSIDTTSGGDNEQFFGPGTRLTVL.

The chain is built from TRBV5-6 and TRBJ2-7; D is unclear. This CDR3 has 12 amino acids. V gave up 2 bases and J gave up 7 bases, with 10 bases separating them. Per the germline V gene, CDR1 is SGHDT and CDR2 is YYEEEE. CDR3 in amino acids: CASSFDTREQYF. Written as DNA, the CDR3 is TGTGCCAGCAGCTTCGACACCAGGGAGCAGTACTTC.

The gene calls are TRBV3-1 (or the pseudogene TRBV3-2) and TRBJ2-3; 8 bases are shared with TRBD2. The V segment lost 4 bases and the J segment 0 bases; nucleotides outside the gene matches: 9. The CDR3 totals 17 residues. CDR1 LGHDT and CDR2 YNNKEL come from the germline V gene (reference sequence). The CDR3 DNA is TGTGCCAGCAGCCTGGGGGCTAGCGGGCGTAGCACAGATACGCAGTATTTT. Protein: CASSLGASGRSTDTQYF.

The gene calls are TRBV7-9 and TRBJ1-5, with a weak D call TRBD1 (6 bases). V lost 4 bases and J lost 5, with 15 bases in between. The V gene's germline CDR1 is SEHNR and CDR2 FQNEAQ (reference sequence). The CDR3 runs 15 residues. CDR3 DNA sequence: TGTGCCAGCAGCTCCACCAGGACAGCCGATCAGCCCCAGCATTTT. This sequence encodes CASSSTRTADQPQHF.